The rows below give T cell receptor beta chains drawn from one sample of a study of blood T cell repertoires in COVID-19. Profiling relied on immunoSEQ multiplex PCR, and the TCRdb table lists in-frame clones only, not all of them. The sample lists 150,000 to 200,000 clones; less than 90% were seen once. Sequencing used peripheral blood. These TCRs come from a woman in her seventies with COVID-19, enrolled during active disease. Each CDR3 is given with its conserved first and last residue. The D gene is left open where the match is weak. Clone size is shown for a subset of rows, as once, few, many or a class of expanded clone.

J	D	size	V	DNA	CDR3
TRBJ2-2	TRBD2	.	TRBV6-1	TGTGCCAGCAGTGAGGTCCCTAGCGGGAGGACGAACACCGGGGAGCTGTTTTTT	CASSEVPSGRTNTGELFF
TRBJ2-7	TRBD1	few	TRBV25-1	TGTGCCAGCAAAACAGGGGCGCGGGAGCAGTACTTC	CASKTGAREQYF
TRBJ2-1	TRBD1	.	TRBV7-2	TGTGCCAGCAGCGACCGACAGGGGCGGAGCGATGAGCAGTTCTTC	CASSDRQGRSDEQFF
TRBJ1-1	TRBD1	.	TRBV6-6	TGTGCCAGCAGTCGAGCGGGACAGGGATTCGTGCTCGCTGAAGCTTTCTTT	CASSRAGQGFVLAEAFF
TRBJ1-2	.	.	TRBV7-2	TGTGCCAGCAGCTTGGGGGGAAATGGCTACACCTTC	CASSLGGNGYTF
TRBJ2-2	.	.	TRBV10-1	TGCGCCAGCAGTGGAAAAGCCACCGGGGAGCTGTTTTTT	CASSGKATGELFF
TRBJ2-6	.	few	TRBV19	TGTGCCAGCGGACTCAACTCTGGGGCCAACGTCCTGACTTTC	CASGLNSGANVLTF
TRBJ1-3	TRBD1	.	TRBV5-1	TGCGCCAGCAGCTCCGGGACAGGGACCCGCTACTCTGGAAACACCATATATTTT	CASSSGTGTRYSGNTIYF
TRBJ1-1	TRBD1	.	TRBV7-2	TGTGCCAGCAGCTTAGTACAGGGGAAAAACACTGAAGCTTTCTTT	CASSLVQGKNTEAFF
TRBJ1-2	TRBD1	.	TRBV7-2	TGTGCCAGCAGCGCCAGACAGGGGATCTATGGCTACACCTTC	CASSARQGIYGYTF
TRBJ1-3	.	.	TRBV11-2	TGTGCCAGCAGCTGGGACACCTTCTCTGGAAACACCATATATTTT	CASSWDTFSGNTIYF
TRBJ2-1	TRBD2	once	TRBV5-4	TGTGCCAGCAGCTTTAGCGGGAGTGGTGAGAATGAGCAGTTCTTC	CASSFSGSGENEQFF
TRBJ2-7	TRBD2	.	TRBV7-2	TGTGCCAGCAGCAGACCCTCCGGGACTAGCGGGAGTGTACAGTACTTC	CASSRPSGTSGSVQYF
TRBJ1-1	.	.	TRBV28	TGTGCCAGCAGTTTATGGGAGGGGATGAACACTGAAGCTTTCTTT	CASSLWEGMNTEAFF
TRBJ2-1	TRBD2	.	TRBV3-1/TRBV3-2	TGTGCCAGCACCCCAGAGGCGGGAGCGACCTACAATGAGCAGTTCTTC	CASTPEAGATYNEQFF
TRBJ2-1	TRBD2	once	TRBV30	TGTGCCTGGAGTGTAGGGAGCGGGAGGGCCGGGGAGCAGTTCTTC	CAWSVGSGRAGEQFF
TRBJ2-3	.	.	TRBV18	TGTGCCAGCTCACCACCAGGAGGAGATACGCAGTATTTT	CASSPPGGDTQYF
TRBJ2-2	.	.	TRBV7-7	TGTGCCAGCAGCTTAGTGCAGGGCGGCACCGGGGAGCTGTTTTTT	CASSLVQGGTGELFF
TRBJ2-3	.	.	TRBV12-3/TRBV12-4	TGTGCCAGCAGTCCACTTAGCACAGATACGCAGTATTTT	CASSPLSTDTQYF
TRBJ2-2	TRBD1	few	TRBV3-1/TRBV3-2	TGTGCCAGCGGAGATACAGGGGGGACCGGGGAGCTGTTTTTT	CASGDTGGTGELFF
TRBJ2-3	TRBD2	.	TRBV7-2	TGTGCCAGCAGCACGGACAGCAGCGGGAGGGGTGGCACAGATACGCAGTATTTT	CASSTDSSGRGGTDTQYF
TRBJ2-1	.	.	TRBV7-2	TGTGCCAGCAGCTCCGGAGGGAATGAGCAGTTCTTC	CASSSGGNEQFF
TRBJ2-7	TRBD2	.	TRBV2	TGTGCCAGCAGTGAGTTTTTAGCGGGAGTCGGCGAGCAGTACTTC	CASSEFLAGVGEQYF
TRBJ2-7	TRBD1	.	TRBV6-5	TGTGCCAGCAGTTCCCGCCGTAGGACAGGGATCTACGAGCAGTACTTC	CASSSRRRTGIYEQYF
TRBJ2-7	TRBD1	once	TRBV2	TGTGCCAGCAAGGGGCTAGGACAGGGGCCCTACGAGCAGTACTTC	CASKGLGQGPYEQYF
TRBJ2-5	.	.	TRBV5-1	TGCGCCAGCAGCTTTTTTTCCGGAGAGACCCAGTACTTC	CASSFFSGETQYF
TRBJ1-5	.	.	TRBV5-1	TGCGCCAGCAGCTTGGATCACTCGGATCAGCCCCAGCATTTT	CASSLDHSDQPQHF
TRBJ1-1	.	.	TRBV20-1	TGCAGTGCCCGGGTGGCTGAAGCTTTCTTT	CSARVAEAFF
TRBJ2-6	TRBD1	few	TRBV7-2	TGTGCCAGCAGCTTAGATGGGACAGGGATCTCTGGGGCCAACGTCCTGACTTTC	CASSLDGTGISGANVLTF
TRBJ2-1	.	.	TRBV5-1	TGCGCCAGCAGCTACTCGAGCGGTGAGCAGTTCTTC	CASSYSSGEQFF
TRBJ2-1	.	.	TRBV6-6	TGTGCCAGCAGTCCCCAGGGGCGGGAGTTCACAAATGAGCAGTTCTTC	CASSPQGREFTNEQFF
TRBJ2-1	TRBD2	.	TRBV28	TGTGCCAGCAGCTACCTCCAAGCGGGAGGGGTCCCACCATACAATGAGCAGTTCTTC	CASSYLQAGGVPPYNEQFF
TRBJ1-6	.	.	TRBV4-1	TGCGCCAGCAGCCAAGAAGCTAATTCACCCCTCCACTTT	CASSQEANSPLHF
TRBJ1-1	TRBD1	.	TRBV7-8	TGTGCCAGCAGCCCTGGACAGGGCTACACTGAAGCTTTCTTT	CASSPGQGYTEAFF
TRBJ1-2	.	.	TRBV30	TGTGCCTGGAGTGTACGAGGGAATGGCTACACCTTC	CAWSVRGNGYTF
TRBJ2-3	.	.	TRBV19	TGTGCCAGTAGTCTATCTACGAGAAATACGCAGTATTTT	CASSLSTRNTQYF
TRBJ1-3	.	.	TRBV28	TGTGCCAGCAGTTTTAGCTCTGGAAACACCATATATTTT	CASSFSSGNTIYF
TRBJ1-1	.	.	TRBV27	TGTGCCAGCAGTTTCGGGGAGGGGTTCGCTGAAGCTTTCTTT	CASSFGEGFAEAFF
TRBJ2-1	TRBD2	few	TRBV4-3	TGCGCCAGCAGCCTAAAACCAGCGGGAGTGTCCTACAATGAGCAGTTCTTC	CASSLKPAGVSYNEQFF
TRBJ2-1	.	few	TRBV11-2	TGTGCCAGCAGCACTCGGACAGTGGCCTCCTACAATGAGCAGTTCTTC	CASSTRTVASYNEQFF
TRBJ1-1	.	.	TRBV11-3	TGTGCCAGCAGCTCCATAGACAGTGAAGCTTTCTTT	CASSSIDSEAFF
TRBJ2-2	TRBD2	.	TRBV6-5	TGTGCCTCGGGAGGGACTAACACCGGGGAGCTGTTTTTT	CASGGTNTGELFF
TRBJ1-4	.	.	TRBV28	TGTGCCAGCAGTTACGGCCGGGGGAGTGGGGTGAAGGAACTGTTTTTT	CASSYGRGSGVKELFF
TRBJ2-2	.	.	TRBV10-2	TGCGCCAGCAGGAGAGATTTAGAGGACACCGGGGAGCTGTTTTTT	CASRRDLEDTGELFF
TRBJ2-7	TRBD1	.	TRBV19	TGTGCCAGTAGTACCCCAGGGGGCGGAGGTAACGAGCAGTACTTC	CASSTPGGGGNEQYF
TRBJ2-6	TRBD1	.	TRBV28	TGTGCCAGCGGACAGGGGGCGCGTGGGGCCAACGTCCTGACTTTC	CASGQGARGANVLTF
TRBJ2-3	TRBD2	.	TRBV5-4	TGTGCCAGCAGCTCGGGACTAGCATCCGGGGGCGATACGCAGTATTTT	CASSSGLASGGDTQYF
TRBJ2-7	.	once	TRBV7-2	TGTGCCAGCAGCTTAGGTCGGGGGAGCTCCTACGAGCAGTACTTC	CASSLGRGSSYEQYF
TRBJ2-5	TRBD1	.	TRBV25-1	TGTGCCAGCAGTGGATTACCGGGACAGGGGGAGGAGACCCAGTACTTC	CASSGLPGQGEETQYF
TRBJ2-3	TRBD2	.	TRBV5-6	TGTGCCAGCAGCAGTCTCCGGAGGACTAGCTCTCTAGATACGCAGTATTTT	CASSSLRRTSSLDTQYF